This entry lists 12 T cell receptor beta chains sequenced from one sample in a study of blood T cell repertoires in COVID-19. Sequencing used immunoSEQ multiplex PCR; TCRdb keeps in-frame clones, though not all of them. This sample yields about 180,000 clones, of which about 88% are seen a single time; 2.5% to 3% belongs to the top ten. The sample was peripheral blood. The receptors come from a woman under 40 with active or convalescent COVID-19.

V gene TRBV15 combines with J gene TRBJ1-2; 7 bases agree with TRBD1. Germline lookup yields CDR1 LNHNV and CDR2 YYDKDF (reference sequence). The CDR3 has 13 amino acids. Trimming at V came to 2 bases and at J to 8 bases, leaving 5 bases not matched to a gene. This CDR3 reads CATSRPDRAGYTF. The CDR3 nucleotides are TGTGCCACCAGCAGACCTGACAGGGCCGGCTACACCTTC.

The J gene is TRBJ1-1, the V gene TRBV5-1; TRBD1 matches 9 bases. The germline V gene has CDR1 SGHRS and CDR2 YFSETQ. V was clipped by 0 bases and J by 2 bases; unmatched bases: 2. There are 15 residues in the CDR3. CDR3 protein: CASSLEGQGNTEAFF. As DNA, the CDR3 is TGCGCCAGCAGCTTGGAGGGACAGGGTAACACTGAAGCTTTCTTT.

On this clone: The sample holds other DNA sequences that translate to the same CDR3. The genes are TRBV5-1 and TRBJ1-1; 8 nucleotides align to TRBD1. CDR1 and CDR2 (germline): SGHRS, YFSETQ. The J segment lost 5 bases and the V segment lost 5 bases, leaving 8 bases of the junction unmatched. This CDR3 is built from 14 residues. The CDR3: CASSPGQGGTEAFF. Written as DNA, the CDR3 is TGCGCCAGCAGTCCAGGACAGGGAGGTACTGAAGCTTTCTTT.

CDR3 sequence: CASSSTGGGNTIYF. The CDR3 nucleotides read TGTGCCAGCAGCTCAACAGGGGGCGGAAACACCATATATTTT. The chain combines TRBV5-4 with TRBJ1-3, with TRBD1 identical over 9 bases. V was pared by 3 bases and J by 4 bases, with 2 bases of the junction left unmatched. The germline V gene encodes CDR1 SGHNT and CDR2 YYREEE (reference sequence). This CDR3 is built from 14 residues.

The chain has TRBV5-1 and TRBJ1-4; weak D call: TRBD1 (5 bases). This CDR3 region has 14 residues. Looked up from germline, CDR1 is SGHRS and CDR2 is YFSETQ. Trimming removed 4 bases from V and 5 bases from J, with 12 bases in between. This CDR3 is CASSGGTANEKLFF. CDR3 nucleotide sequence: TGCGCCAGCAGCGGCGGGACGGCGAATGAAAAACTGTTTTTT.

With regard to this clone: A read error may produce the germline difference seen at one junction end. This sequence joins TRBV6-5 and TRBJ2-2; 7 nucleotides align to TRBD1. The CDR3 has 16 residues. In germline, CDR1 is MNHEY, CDR2 SVGAGI. In DNA form, the CDR3 reads TGTGCCAGCAGTTACTCCTCGGACAGGACTCACCGGGGAGCTGTTTTT. This translates into CASSYSSDRTHRGAVF.

The genes are TRBV6-1 and TRBJ1-1; D is unresolved. The CDR3 is made up of 13 amino acids. Germline V gene data show CDR1 as MNHNS and CDR2 as SASEGT. Trimming removed 3 bases from V and 1 base from J, with 6 bases in between. The CDR3 is CASSDGANTEAFF. As DNA, the CDR3 is TGTGCCAGCAGTGATGGAGCGAACACTGAAGCTTTCTTT.

This chain joins TRBV5-8 and TRBJ2-7; D unclear. Deletions cut 4 bases from V and 3 bases from J, with 2 bases between. The germline gives CDR1 SGHTS, CDR2 YDEGEE. The CDR3 contains 10 residues. In DNA form, the CDR3 reads TGTGCCAGCAGCCACTACGAGCAGTACTTC. It yields the protein CASSHYEQYF.

This clone was counted a few times. The chain has TRBV7-9 and TRBJ2-7, with D unclear. Trimming shortened V by 2 bases and J by 2 bases, and 10 bases separated the two germline ends. The CDR3 sequence is 14 residues long. Germline V gives CDR1 SEHNR, CDR2 FQNEAQ (reference sequence). The CDR3: CASSLSAETYEQYF. In DNA form, the CDR3 reads TGTGCCAGCAGCTTATCTGCAGAAACCTACGAGCAGTACTTC.

The V call is TRBV11-2, the J call TRBJ2-7; TRBD1 matches 10 bases. In germline, CDR1 is SGHAT, CDR2 FQNNGV. Trimming cost V 5 bases and J 0 bases; bases outside gene matches: 7. CDR3 length equals 16 residues. This CDR3 reads CASSRRDRGYSYEQYF. CDR3 bases: TGTGCCAGCAGCCGGCGGGACAGGGGCTACTCCTACGAGCAGTACTTC.

The V and J genes are TRBV6-5 and TRBJ2-1, with 9 nucleotides matching TRBD1. Germline V gene lookup returns CDR1 MNHEY and CDR2 SVGAGI. Unmatched junction bases numbered 8, after V lost 7 bases and J lost 4 bases. The CDR3 runs 15 residues. The CDR3 loop reads CASTGTGLSYNEQFF. CDR3 nucleotides: TGTGCCAGCACCGGGACAGGGTTGAGTTACAATGAGCAGTTCTTC.

V gene TRBV5-1 combines with J gene TRBJ2-7; maybe TRBD1 (6 bases). This CDR3 is 13 amino acids long. Trimming removed 4 bases from V and 5 bases from J, with 13 bases in between. Germline values: CDR1 SGHRS, CDR2 YFSETQ. CDR3 in amino acids: CASSTDTGNEQYF. CDR3 DNA: TGCGCCAGCAGCACCGATACAGGGAACGAGCAGTACTTC.